A selection of T cell receptor beta chains follows, all from one sample in a study of cytomegalovirus exposure and HLA in healthy donors. The protocol was immunoSEQ multiplex PCR, while the TCRdb copy is restricted to in-frame clones and leaves out a portion. Of approximately 120,000 clones in the sample, over 60% were seen once. The sample comprised PBMCs. The source is a man between 45 and 60 years old in good health and CMV-seronegative. Each CDR3 is given without its conserved first and last residue. A D gene is named only where the DNA matches it firmly.

v_call	j_call	d_call	cdr3_aa
TRBV6-1	TRBJ1-5	TRBD1	ASSATGQGSNQPQH
TRBV18	TRBJ1-1	TRBD1	ASSPETGGWDTEAF
TRBV7-9	TRBJ2-3	NA	ASSLASGVLDTQY
TRBV4-3	TRBJ1-2	NA	ASSQTRQSSNYGYT
TRBV19	TRBJ2-5	NA	ASSPRAAPQETQY
TRBV5-1	TRBJ2-3	NA	ASSLTGYGTDTQY
TRBV13	TRBJ1-2	TRBD1	ASRRTGEGYT
TRBV11-3	TRBJ2-3	NA	ASSQGFVSTDTQY
TRBV27	TRBJ2-5	NA	ASQPSGLETQY
TRBV9	TRBJ2-3	NA	ASSVDQGTDTQY
TRBV28	TRBJ1-1	NA	ASSLAQTATEAF
TRBV28	TRBJ1-1	NA	ASGAFANTEAF
TRBV4-1	TRBJ1-2	NA	ASSQIRGHRDYGYT
TRBV10-3	TRBJ1-2	NA	AISDWGLDYGYT
TRBV9	TRBJ2-1	NA	ASSVSDRYYNEQF
TRBV2	TRBJ1-6	NA	ASSQGNSPLH
TRBV19	TRBJ1-5	NA	ASSPAVNQPQH
TRBV7-2	TRBJ2-2	TRBD2	ASSAFPRGGTGELF
TRBV4-3	TRBJ1-1	TRBD1	ASSQEEPGGYVLNTEAF
TRBV5-4	TRBJ1-2	TRBD1	ASSTGQGGSLNYGYT